One and the same sample provided the 28 T cell receptor beta chains below, sequenced in a study of blood T cell repertoires in COVID-19. TCRdb keeps only in-frame clones here, not all; method: immunoSEQ multiplex PCR. Of 100,000 to 120,000 clones listed, roughly 91% are singletons. The sequenced sample consisted of peripheral blood. These receptors all come from a woman aged 45 to 65 with acute or convalescent COVID-19.

The chain couples TRBV7-6 to TRBJ2-3; 8 positions agree with TRBD1. This CDR3 is built from 17 residues. Looked up from germline, CDR1 is SGHVS and CDR2 is FNYEAQ. Trimming at V came to 1 base and at J to 3 bases, leaving 9 bases not matched to a gene. The CDR3 region is CASSLGVGDRSTDTQYF. The CDR3 DNA follows: TGTGCCAGCAGCTTAGGGGTCGGGGACAGGTCTACAGATACGCAGTATTTT. Using reference TRBV7-6 and TRBJ2-3 for the parts outside the CDR3, the full variable domain is GAGVSQSPRYKVTKRGQDVALRCDPISGHVSLYWYRQALGQGPEFLTYFNYEAQQDKSGLPNDRFSAERPEGSISTLTIQRTEQRDSAMYRCASSLGVGDRSTDTQYFGPGTRLTVL.

V and J are TRBV2 and TRBJ2-7; TRBD1 aligns across 7 bases. Germline loops: CDR1 SNHLY, CDR2 FYNNEI. This CDR3 spans 14 amino acids. Losses at the gene ends were 7 bases for V and 3 bases for J; bases not matched to a gene: 9. CDR3 DNA: TGTGCCAGCATGCGTAGAGACAGGGACTACGAGCAGTACTTC. Its translation is CASMRRDRDYEQYF. The full variable domain, in which reference TRBV2 and TRBJ2-7 provide the parts outside the CDR3, is EPEVTQTPSHQVTQMGQEVILRCVPISNHLYFYWYRQILGQKVEFLVSFYNNEISEKSEIFDDQFSVERPDGSNFTLKIRSTKLEDSAMYFCASMRRDRDYEQYFGPGTRLTVT.

The chain links TRBV19 to TRBJ2-7; D is ambiguous. Trimming shortened V by 1 base and J by 6 bases, and 16 bases separated the two germline ends. CDR1 and CDR2 (germline): LNHDA, SQIVND (reference sequence). The CDR3 has 15 amino acids. This CDR3 reads CASSIGWQDPTEQYF. The CDR3 DNA is TGTGCCAGTAGTATAGGATGGCAGGATCCGACCGAGCAGTACTTC.

This clone has a handful of counts. The rearrangement links TRBV7-9 to TRBJ1-4; 9 bases line up with TRBD1. The germline V gene encodes CDR1 SEHNR and CDR2 FQNEAQ (reference sequence). V was clipped by 5 bases and J by 8 bases; unmatched bases: 15. The CDR3 has 17 residues. The CDR3: CASSPQGAEGLLEKLFF. The CDR3 DNA reads as TGTGCCAGCAGCCCACAGGGGGCCGAGGGCCTTTTAGAAAAACTGTTTTTT.

The genes are TRBV27 and TRBJ2-2; no definite D call. Germline CDR1 reads MNHEY; CDR2 reads SMNVEV (reference sequence). The ends were cut back, 3 bases at V and 1 base at J, with 9 bases in the middle. The length of the CDR3 is 15 residues. CDR3 DNA sequence: TGTGCCAGCAGTTTGAGTGGGCGGAACACCGGGGAGCTGTTTTTT. This translates into CASSLSGRNTGELFF.

The chain carries TRBV19 and TRBJ1-5; D may be TRBD1 (6 bases). Trimming took 5 bases from V and 5 from J, leaving 19 bases between them. This CDR3 comprises 16 residues. The germline CDR1 and CDR2 sequences are LNHDA and SQIVND (reference sequence). CDR3 amino acids: CASSPTGRGTHQPQHF. CDR3 DNA: TGTGCCAGTAGTCCTACCGGGAGGGGGACTCATCAGCCCCAGCATTTT.

The genes are TRBV3-1 (or the pseudogene TRBV3-2) and TRBJ2-7, with D possibly TRBD2 on 5 matching bases. The CDR3 contains 14 residues. V was shortened by 6 bases and J by 2 bases, with 14 bases between the two germline ends. Germline lookup yields CDR1 LGHDT and CDR2 YNNKEL (reference sequence). CDR3 amino acids: CASRPRGETYEQYF. CDR3 in DNA: TGTGCCAGCAGGCCCCGGGGAGAAACCTACGAGCAGTACTTC.

The V and J genes are TRBV27 and TRBJ2-2; TRBD2 matches 9 bases. The CDR3 loop spans 15 amino acids. J lost 3 bases, V lost 3 bases, and 2 bases had no gene match. Germline V gene sequence: CDR1 MNHEY, CDR2 SMNVEV (reference sequence). The CDR3 is CASSFSGSDTGELFF. CDR3 DNA: TGTGCCAGCAGTTTTAGCGGGAGTGACACCGGGGAGCTGTTTTTT.

CDR3 DNA sequence: TGTGCCAGCAGCCAGGGCCCGGGACAGGGGCCCCACGAGCAGTACTTC. It is translated as CASSQGPGQGPHEQYF. The V and J genes are TRBV4-2 and TRBJ2-7; TRBD1 aligns across 10 bases. The ends lost 3 bases at V and 5 bases at J; junction bases unmatched: 10. Germline-derived CDR1 and CDR2 are LGHNA and YNFKEQ. CDR3 length: 16 amino acids.

V usage is TRBV2 and J usage is TRBJ1-3, with 8 bases that match TRBD1. V gave up 7 bases and J gave up 0 bases; unmatched junction bases: 8. The germline V gene encodes CDR1 SNHLY and CDR2 FYNNEI. CDR3 length equals 16 residues. The CDR3 nucleotides read TGTGCCAGCAAGGGGCACGGGACAGGCTCTGGAAACACCATATATTTT. Its translation: CASKGHGTGSGNTIYF.

J is TRBJ1-1 and V is TRBV3-1 (or the pseudogene TRBV3-2); TRBD1 is a possible D gene (5 bases). Germline CDR1 is LGHDT and CDR2 is YNNKEL (reference sequence). Trimming removed 6 bases at V and 1 base at J, with 15 bases between. The CDR3 extends over 15 amino acids. The DNA for the CDR3 is TGTGCCAGCAGTGACCTAGTAGGGGCGAACACTGAAGCTTTCTTT. Amino acids: CASSDLVGANTEAFF.

The chain joins TRBV27 to TRBJ1-2, with 11 bases aligning to TRBD1. Trimming cost V 5 bases and J 2 bases; bases outside gene matches: 13. Per germline, CDR1 MNHEY and CDR2 SMNVEV (reference sequence). The CDR3 covers 18 residues. This CDR3 is CASSQRMDRGLANYGYTF. Here the CDR3 DNA reads TGTGCCAGCAGTCAGAGGATGGACAGGGGGCTCGCCAACTATGGCTACACCTTC.

The genes are TRBV30 and TRBJ1-5; D gene uncertain. Looked up from germline, CDR1 is GTSNPN and CDR2 is SVGIG (reference sequence). There are 13 residues in the CDR3. V was shortened by 1 base and J by 4 bases, with 8 bases between the two germline ends. Here the CDR3 DNA reads TGTGCCTGGAGTGCCGCACGGAATCAGCCCCAGCATTTT. Amino acids: CAWSAARNQPQHF. Complete variable domain (other parts from reference TRBV30 and TRBJ1-5): SQTIHQWPATLVQPVGSPLSLECTVEGTSNPNLYWYRQAAGRGLQLLFYSVGIGQISSEVPQNLSASRPQDRQFILSSKKLLLSDSGFYLCAWSAARNQPQHFGDGTRLSIL.

The chain employs TRBV5-1 and TRBJ2-1; possible D gene TRBD2, 5 bases. This CDR3 has 17 amino acids. Germline CDR1 SGHRS, CDR2 YFSETQ. V was trimmed by 0 bases and J by 1 base, leaving 14 bases between them. Here the CDR3 reads CASSLGGSSRSYNEQFF. The CDR3 DNA reads TGCGCCAGCAGCTTGGGTGGGTCTAGCCGATCCTACAATGAGCAGTTCTTC.

V and J are TRBV18 and TRBJ2-5; D remains ambiguous. This CDR3 is 16 amino acids long. The V gene lost 4 bases and the J gene lost 5 bases, with 20 bases spanning the gap. The germline V gene has CDR1 KGHSH and CDR2 LQKENI. Here the CDR3 DNA reads TGTGCCAGCTCACAGAACCCGACCCAACTAAAGGAGACCCAGTACTTC. It yields the protein CASSQNPTQLKETQYF.

The chain couples TRBV4-2 to TRBJ1-3; D might be TRBD1 (6 bases). The CDR3 is 16 amino acids. The V end lost 4 bases, the J end lost 8 bases, and 21 bases lay between the germline ends. Germline-derived CDR1 and CDR2 are LGHNA and YNFKEQ. The CDR3 nucleotides read TGTGCCAGCAGCCCAGGGGAGACCGGGACATTCCACACCATATATTTT. Translation: CASSPGETGTFHTIYF.

The rearrangement links TRBV7-9 to TRBJ2-7; tentatively, D is TRBD1 (6 bases). The germline V and J ends were trimmed by 5 bases and 1 base, with 9 bases remaining between them. Germline lookup yields CDR1 SEHNR and CDR2 FQNEAQ (reference sequence). The CDR3 runs to 13 residues. The CDR3 DNA follows: TGTGCCAGCAGCCCAGGGGTTTCCTACGAGCAGTACTTC. Its translation is CASSPGVSYEQYF.

The chain combines TRBV27 with TRBJ2-3; 9 nucleotides agree with TRBD2. Germline lookup yields CDR1 MNHEY and CDR2 SMNVEV (reference sequence). V lost 3 bases to trimming and J lost 1 base; unmatched junction nucleotides: 11. The CDR3 consists of 18 residues. The CDR3 spells CASSFLAGGPTRTDTQYF. The CDR3 nucleotides are TGTGCCAGCAGTTTTCTCGCGGGAGGGCCCACCCGCACAGATACGCAGTATTTT.

The V call is TRBV6-5, the J call TRBJ1-2; tentatively, D is TRBD1 (6 bases). In germline, CDR1 is MNHEY, CDR2 SVGAGI. This CDR3 comprises 15 residues. The V gene lost 2 bases and the J gene lost 3 bases, with 13 bases spanning the gap. The CDR3: CASSYTQGMDYGYTF. CDR3 nucleotide sequence: TGTGCCAGCAGTTACACGCAGGGGATGGACTATGGCTACACCTTC.

Here the CDR3 DNA reads TGCGCCAGCAGCCAAGAGAGCTATGGCTACACCTTC. It encodes CASSQESYGYTF. The chain links TRBV4-1 to TRBJ1-2; D gene uncertain. V dropped 0 bases and J dropped 4 bases, with 3 bases sitting between them. The CDR3 loop spans 12 amino acids. From germline, CDR1 is MGHRA and CDR2 YSYEKL.

The chain employs TRBV11-2 and TRBJ2-2; 9 bases match TRBD1. Per the germline V gene, CDR1 is SGHAT and CDR2 is FQNNGV. The CDR3 contains 14 residues. The V gene end was trimmed by 6 bases and the J gene end by 7 bases; junction bases not matched to a gene: 6. CDR3 residues: CASSGTGKSGELFF. The CDR3 region has the DNA TGTGCCAGCAGTGGGACAGGGAAGAGCGGGGAGCTGTTTTTT.

The chain couples TRBV15 to TRBJ1-4; D may be TRBD1 (6 bases). CDR3 length: 15 residues. In germline, CDR1 is LNHNV, CDR2 YYDKDF (reference sequence). V lost 4 bases and J 3 bases, leaving 12 bases between the germline ends. In DNA form, the CDR3 reads TGTGCCACCAGCATTACAGGGCTGGCTAATGAAAAACTGTTTTTT. As protein: CATSITGLANEKLFF.

The genes are TRBV2 and TRBJ1-5; 7 bases agree with TRBD1. Per the germline V gene, CDR1 is SNHLY and CDR2 is FYNNEI. The CDR3 runs 16 residues. After removal of 4 bases from V and 6 bases from J, the junction contained 12 bases not matched to a gene. CDR3 residues: CASSVLRQGGGQPQHF. In DNA form, the CDR3 reads TGTGCCAGCAGTGTCTTGAGGCAGGGGGGAGGTCAGCCCCAGCATTTT.

J is TRBJ1-5 and V is TRBV5-3; no reliable D call. TRBV5-3 is annotated as an ORF whose role is uncertain. V lost 0 bases to trimming and J lost 0 bases, with 7 bases between them. The length of the CDR3 is 15 residues. CDR3 nucleotide sequence: TGTGCCAGAAGCTTGGGAGAATATAGCAATCAGCCCCAGCATTTT. Residues: CARSLGEYSNQPQHF.

The CDR3 region has the DNA TGTGCCAGCAGCTTAGCAGGGCGGGGTTCACCCCTCCACTTT. Its protein product is CASSLAGRGSPLHF. The chain couples TRBV7-6 to TRBJ1-6; D remains ambiguous. V was cut by 0 bases and J by 9 bases, with 9 bases left in between. From germline, CDR1 is SGHVS and CDR2 FNYEAQ. The CDR3 loop spans 14 amino acids.

The chain joins TRBV7-9 to TRBJ2-1; perhaps TRBD2 as D (6 bases). V lost 7 bases to trimming and J lost 1 base, with 8 bases between them. Germline CDR1 is SEHNR and CDR2 is FQNEAQ (reference sequence). The CDR3 sequence is 13 residues long. The CDR3 sequence: CASTAGSYNEQFF. CDR3 DNA sequence: TGTGCCAGCACGGCGGGATCCTACAATGAGCAGTTCTTC.

This chain connects TRBV5-1 to TRBJ2-1; 7 nucleotides match TRBD2. CDR1 SGHRS and CDR2 YFSETQ come from the germline V gene. CDR3 length equals 16 residues. V dropped 0 bases and J dropped 6; count of bases not matched to a gene: 9. The CDR3 loop is CASSLDPAGVSNEQFF. DNA of the CDR3: TGCGCCAGCAGCTTGGATCCGGCGGGAGTTAGCAATGAGCAGTTCTTC.

A few counts support this clone. Here the CDR3 DNA reads TGTGCCAGCAGCTGGGGGCCGGGCTACACCTTC. Its protein is CASSWGPGYTF. This chain links TRBV7-9 with TRBJ1-2; perhaps TRBD1 as D (6 bases). V lost 4 bases and J 8 bases, leaving 8 bases between the germline ends. The CDR3 runs to 11 residues. CDR1 and CDR2 (germline): SEHNR, FQNEAQ (reference sequence).